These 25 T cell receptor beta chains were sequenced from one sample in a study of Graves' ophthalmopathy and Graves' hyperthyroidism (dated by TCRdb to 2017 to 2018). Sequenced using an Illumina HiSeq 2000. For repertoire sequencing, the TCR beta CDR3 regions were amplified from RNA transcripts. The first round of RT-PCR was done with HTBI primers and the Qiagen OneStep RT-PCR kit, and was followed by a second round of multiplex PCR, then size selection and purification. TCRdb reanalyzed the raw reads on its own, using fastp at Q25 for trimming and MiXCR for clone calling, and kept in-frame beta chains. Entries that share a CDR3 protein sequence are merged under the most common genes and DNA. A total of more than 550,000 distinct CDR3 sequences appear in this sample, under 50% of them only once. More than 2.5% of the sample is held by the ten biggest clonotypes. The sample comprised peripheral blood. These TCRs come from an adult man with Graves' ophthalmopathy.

The CDR3 DNA follows: TGCAGCGTTGGGACTAGCGGGTACGGCACTGAAGCTTTCTTT. It codes for CSVGTSGYGTEAFF. V usage is TRBV29-1 and J usage is TRBJ1-1; D remains unclear. V lost 4 bases and J lost 4, with 16 bases in between. CDR1 is SQVTM and CDR2 is ANQGSEA in the germline V gene. CDR3 size: 14 residues.

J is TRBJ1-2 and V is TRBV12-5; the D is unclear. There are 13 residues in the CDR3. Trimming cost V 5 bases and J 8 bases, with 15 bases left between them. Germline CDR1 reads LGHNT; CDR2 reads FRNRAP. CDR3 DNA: TGTGCTAGTGGTCGAAGCCTAGGTGACGGCTACACCTTC. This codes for CASGRSLGDGYTF.

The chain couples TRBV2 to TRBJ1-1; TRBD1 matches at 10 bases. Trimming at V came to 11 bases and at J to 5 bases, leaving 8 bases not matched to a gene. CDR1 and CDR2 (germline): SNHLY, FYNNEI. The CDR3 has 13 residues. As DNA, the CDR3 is TGTGCCGGGCGACAGGGGGCGCGAACTGAAGCTTTCTTT. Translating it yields CAGRQGARTEAFF.

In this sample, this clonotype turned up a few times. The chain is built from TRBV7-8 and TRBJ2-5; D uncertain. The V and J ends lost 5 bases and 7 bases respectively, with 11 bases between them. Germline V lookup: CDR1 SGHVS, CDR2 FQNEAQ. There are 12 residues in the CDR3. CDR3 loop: CASSQGMVTQYF. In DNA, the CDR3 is TGTGCCAGCAGCCAAGGAATGGTGACCCAGTACTTC.

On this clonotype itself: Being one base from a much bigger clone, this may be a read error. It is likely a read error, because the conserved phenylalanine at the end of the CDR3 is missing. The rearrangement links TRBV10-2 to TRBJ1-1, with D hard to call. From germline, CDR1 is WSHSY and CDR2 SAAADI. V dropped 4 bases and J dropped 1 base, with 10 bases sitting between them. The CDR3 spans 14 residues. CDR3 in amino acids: CASSGVDRNTEAFL. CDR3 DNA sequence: TGCGCCAGCAGTGGGGTGGATCGGAACACTGAAGCTTTCCTT.

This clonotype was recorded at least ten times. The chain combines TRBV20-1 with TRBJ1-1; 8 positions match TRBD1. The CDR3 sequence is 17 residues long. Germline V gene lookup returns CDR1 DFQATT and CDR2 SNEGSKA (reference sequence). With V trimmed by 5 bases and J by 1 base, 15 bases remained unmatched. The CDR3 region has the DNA TGCAGTGCTTCAATGACAGGGGCGTGGGGTACGAACACTGAAGCTTTCTTT. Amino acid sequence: CSASMTGAWGTNTEAFF.

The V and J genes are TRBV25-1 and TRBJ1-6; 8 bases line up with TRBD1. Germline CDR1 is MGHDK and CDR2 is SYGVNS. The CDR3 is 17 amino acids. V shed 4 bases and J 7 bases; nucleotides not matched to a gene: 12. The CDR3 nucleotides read TGTGCCAGCAGTGTTCCCGTTCTCCAGGGGGCAAATTCACCCCTCCACTTT. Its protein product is CASSVPVLQGANSPLHF.

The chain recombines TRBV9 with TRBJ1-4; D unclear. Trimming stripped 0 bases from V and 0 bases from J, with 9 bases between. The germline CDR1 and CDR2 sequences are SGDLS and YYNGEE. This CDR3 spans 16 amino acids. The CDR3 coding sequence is TGTGCCAGCAGCGTAGGGGAAAGAGCAACTAATGAAAAACTGTTTTTT. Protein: CASSVGERATNEKLFF.

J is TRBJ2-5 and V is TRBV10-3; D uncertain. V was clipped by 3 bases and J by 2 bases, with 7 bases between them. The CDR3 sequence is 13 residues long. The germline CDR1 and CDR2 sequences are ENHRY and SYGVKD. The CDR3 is CAISDNGQETQYF. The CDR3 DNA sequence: TGTGCCATCAGTGATAATGGGCAAGAGACCCAGTACTTC.

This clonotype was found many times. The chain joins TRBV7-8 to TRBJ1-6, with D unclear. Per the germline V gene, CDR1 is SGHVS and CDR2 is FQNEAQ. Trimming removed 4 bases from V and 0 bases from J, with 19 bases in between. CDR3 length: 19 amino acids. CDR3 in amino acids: CASSSLITGVISYNSPLHF. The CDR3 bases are TGTGCCAGCAGCTCCTTGATAACCGGCGTCATCTCCTATAATTCACCCCTCCACTTT.

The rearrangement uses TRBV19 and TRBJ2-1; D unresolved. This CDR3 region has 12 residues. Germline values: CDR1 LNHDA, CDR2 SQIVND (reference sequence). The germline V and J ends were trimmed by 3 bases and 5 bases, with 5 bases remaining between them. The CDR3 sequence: CASSIFNNEQFF. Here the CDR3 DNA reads TGTGCCAGTAGTATTTTCAACAATGAGCAGTTCTTC. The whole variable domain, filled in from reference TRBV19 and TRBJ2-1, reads DGGITQSPKYLFRKEGQNVTLSCEQNLNHDAMYWYRQDPGQGLRLIYYSQIVNDFQKGDIAEGYSVSREKKESFPLTVTSAQKNPTAFYLCASSIFNNEQFFGPGTRLTVL.

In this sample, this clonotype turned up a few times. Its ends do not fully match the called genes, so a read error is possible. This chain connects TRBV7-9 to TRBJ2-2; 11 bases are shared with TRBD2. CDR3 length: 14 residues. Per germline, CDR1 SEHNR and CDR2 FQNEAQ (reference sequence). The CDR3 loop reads CASSVAGGPGELFF. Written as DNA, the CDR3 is TGTGCCAGCAGCGTAGCGGGGGGGCCCGGGGAGCTGTTTTTT. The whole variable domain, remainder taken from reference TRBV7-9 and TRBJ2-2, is DTGVSQNPRHKITKRGQNVTFRCDPISEHNRLYWYRQTLGQGPEFLTYFQNEAQLEKSRLLSDRFSAERPKGSFSTLEIQRTEQGDSAMYLCASSVAGGPGELFFGEGSRLTVL.

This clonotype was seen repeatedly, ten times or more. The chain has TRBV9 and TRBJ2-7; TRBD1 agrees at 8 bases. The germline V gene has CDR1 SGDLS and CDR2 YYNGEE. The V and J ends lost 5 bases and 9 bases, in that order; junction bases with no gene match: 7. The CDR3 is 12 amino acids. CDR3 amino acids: CASRLCGTGQYF. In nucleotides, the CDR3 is TGTGCCAGCAGGCTTTGCGGGACAGGGCAGTACTTC.

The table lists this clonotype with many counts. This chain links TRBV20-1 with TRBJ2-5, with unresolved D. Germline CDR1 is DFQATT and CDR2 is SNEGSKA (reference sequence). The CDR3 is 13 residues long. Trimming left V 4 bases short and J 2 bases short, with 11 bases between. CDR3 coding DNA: TGCAGTGCTACCACCGGGTGGCAAGAGACCCAGTACTTC. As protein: CSATTGWQETQYF.

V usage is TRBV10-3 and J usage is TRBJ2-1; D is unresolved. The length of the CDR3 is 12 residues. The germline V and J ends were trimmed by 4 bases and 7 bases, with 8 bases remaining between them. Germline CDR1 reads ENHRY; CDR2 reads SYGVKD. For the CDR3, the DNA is TGTGCCATCAGTGGCCTTACTAATGAGCAGTTCTTC. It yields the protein CAISGLTNEQFF.

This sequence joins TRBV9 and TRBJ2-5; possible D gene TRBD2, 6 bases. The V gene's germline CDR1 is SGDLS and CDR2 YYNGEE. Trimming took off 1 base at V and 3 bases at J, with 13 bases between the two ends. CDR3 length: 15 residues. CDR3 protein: CASSVSNSGEETQYF. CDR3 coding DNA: TGTGCCAGCAGCGTATCCAATTCGGGAGAAGAGACCCAGTACTTC.

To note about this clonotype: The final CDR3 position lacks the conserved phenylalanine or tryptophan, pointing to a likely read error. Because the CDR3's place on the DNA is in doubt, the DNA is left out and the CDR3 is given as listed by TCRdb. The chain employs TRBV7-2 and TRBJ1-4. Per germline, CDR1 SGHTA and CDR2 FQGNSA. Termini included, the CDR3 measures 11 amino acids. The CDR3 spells CASRGRLTPNY.

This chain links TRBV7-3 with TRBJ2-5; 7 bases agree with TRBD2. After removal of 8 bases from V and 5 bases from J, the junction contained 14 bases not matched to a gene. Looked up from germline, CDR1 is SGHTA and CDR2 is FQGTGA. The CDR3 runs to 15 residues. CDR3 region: CASRSGREVGETQYF. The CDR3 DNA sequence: TGTGCCAGCCGCTCGGGCCGGGAGGTGGGGGAGACCCAGTACTTC.

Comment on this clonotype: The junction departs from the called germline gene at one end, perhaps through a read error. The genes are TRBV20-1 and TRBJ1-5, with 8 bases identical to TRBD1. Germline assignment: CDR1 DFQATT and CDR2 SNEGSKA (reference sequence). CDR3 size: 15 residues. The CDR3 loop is CSASQDQGAGQPRHF. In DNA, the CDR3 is TGCAGTGCTAGCCAAGATCAGGGGGCGGGTCAGCCCCGGCATTTT.

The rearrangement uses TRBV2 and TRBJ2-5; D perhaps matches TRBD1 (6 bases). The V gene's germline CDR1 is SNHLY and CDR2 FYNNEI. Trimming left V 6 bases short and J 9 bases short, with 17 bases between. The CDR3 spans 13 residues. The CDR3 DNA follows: TGTGCCAGCAGGGCAGGGGCCGCTCAGCCCCAGTACTTC. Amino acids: CASRAGAAQPQYF.

The CDR3 DNA is TGTGCCAGCAGCTTAGCAGGGGATGGGTACGAGCATTTT. Encoded protein: CASSLAGDGYEHF. The chain recombines TRBV11-3 with TRBJ1-5; tentatively, D is TRBD1 (6 bases). With 1 base removed from V and 14 bases from J, the gap between germline ends came to 15 bases. Looked up from germline, CDR1 is SGHNT and CDR2 is YENEEA. The CDR3 spans 13 residues.

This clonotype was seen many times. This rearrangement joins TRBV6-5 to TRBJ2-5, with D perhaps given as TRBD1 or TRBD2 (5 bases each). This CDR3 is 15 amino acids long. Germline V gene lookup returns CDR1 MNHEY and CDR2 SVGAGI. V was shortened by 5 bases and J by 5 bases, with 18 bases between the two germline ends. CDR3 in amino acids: CASSGRDRQGETQYF. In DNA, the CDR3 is TGTGCCAGCAGTGGACGGGACCGCCAAGGCGAGACCCAGTACTTC.

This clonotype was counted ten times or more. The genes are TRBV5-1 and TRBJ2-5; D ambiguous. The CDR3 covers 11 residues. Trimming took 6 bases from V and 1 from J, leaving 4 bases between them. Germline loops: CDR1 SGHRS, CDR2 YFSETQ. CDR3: CASNLQETQYF. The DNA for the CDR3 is TGCGCCAGCAACCTCCAAGAGACCCAGTACTTC.

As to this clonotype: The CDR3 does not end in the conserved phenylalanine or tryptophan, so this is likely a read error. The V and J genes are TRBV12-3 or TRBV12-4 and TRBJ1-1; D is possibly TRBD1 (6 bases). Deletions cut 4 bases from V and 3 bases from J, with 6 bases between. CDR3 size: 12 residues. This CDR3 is CASSWTDTEAFL. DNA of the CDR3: TGTGCCAGCAGTTGGACAGACACTGAAGCTTTCCTT.

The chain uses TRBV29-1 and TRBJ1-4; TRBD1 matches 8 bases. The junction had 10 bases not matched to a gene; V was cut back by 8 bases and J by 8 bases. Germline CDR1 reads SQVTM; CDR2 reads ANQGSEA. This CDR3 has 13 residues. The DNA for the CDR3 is TGCAGCCCGAGACAGGGGCAGGTGGAAAAACTGTTTTTT. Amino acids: CSPRQGQVEKLFF. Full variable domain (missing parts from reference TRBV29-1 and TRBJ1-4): SAVISQKPSRDICQRGTSLTIQCQVDSQVTMMFWYRQQPGQSLTLIATANQGSEATYESGFVIDKFPISRPNLTFSTLTVSNMSPEDSSIYLCSPRQGQVEKLFFGSGTQLSVL.